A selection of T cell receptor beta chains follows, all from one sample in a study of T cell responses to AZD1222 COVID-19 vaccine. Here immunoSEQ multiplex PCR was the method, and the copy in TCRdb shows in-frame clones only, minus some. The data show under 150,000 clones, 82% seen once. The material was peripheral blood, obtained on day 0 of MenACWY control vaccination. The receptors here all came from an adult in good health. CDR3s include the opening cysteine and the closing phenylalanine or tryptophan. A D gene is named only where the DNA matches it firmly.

DNA: TGTGTCACACAGCGCGCAGAGAATGAAAAACTGTTTTTT
CDR3: CVTQRAENEKLFF
D: .
V: TRBV6-5
J: TRBJ1-4
length: 13

DNA: TGTGCCAGCAGCCAGGACAGGCCCACCGGGGAGCTGTTTTTT
CDR3: CASSQDRPTGELFF
D: TRBD1
V: TRBV5-5
J: TRBJ2-2
length: 14

DNA: TGTGTCAGAAGCTTAGGGAGGGGGGTGACGGGAAACACCATATATTTT
CDR3: CVRSLGRGVTGNTIYF
D: .
V: TRBV7-5
J: TRBJ1-3
length: 16

DNA: TGTGCCAGTAGTAGGCGAGGCGGGGGGGTCCAAGAGACCCAGTACTTC
CDR3: CASSRRGGGVQETQYF
D: TRBD2
V: TRBV19
J: TRBJ2-5
length: 16

DNA: TGTGCTAGTGCTCCCAAGGACACCTCTCGAGATACGCAGTATTTT
CDR3: CASAPKDTSRDTQYF
D: .
V: TRBV12-5
J: TRBJ2-3
length: 15

DNA: TGTGCCAGCAGCTCGGACAGGGGAAATGGCTACACCTTC
CDR3: CASSSDRGNGYTF
D: TRBD1
V: TRBV7-9
J: TRBJ1-2
length: 13

DNA: TGTGCCAGCAGCTTAGGGGCTGGAAACACCATATATTTT
CDR3: CASSLGAGNTIYF
D: .
V: TRBV7-3
J: TRBJ1-3
length: 13

DNA: TGTGCCAGCAGTTTTTCAGGGGCTTATAATCAGCCCCAGCATTTT
CDR3: CASSFSGAYNQPQHF
D: .
V: TRBV27
J: TRBJ1-5
length: 15

DNA: TGTGCCAGCAGCTTATGGATGGGGGCGGACACTGAAGCTTTCTTT
CDR3: CASSLWMGADTEAFF
D: .
V: TRBV7-9
J: TRBJ1-1
length: 15

DNA: TGTGCCAGCAATTCAGACAGGAACACTGAAGCTTTCTTT
CDR3: CASNSDRNTEAFF
D: .
V: TRBV2
J: TRBJ1-1
length: 13

DNA: TGTGCCTGGAGCCCTCCCGGGACAGGTCATCAGCCCCAGCATTTT
CDR3: CAWSPPGTGHQPQHF
D: TRBD1
V: TRBV30
J: TRBJ1-5
length: 15

DNA: TGTGCCAGCAGGTGTACCGGGACAGGGGCGACCGGGGAGCTGTTTTTT
CDR3: CASRCTGTGATGELFF
D: TRBD1
V: TRBV27
J: TRBJ2-2
length: 16

DNA: TGCGCCAGCAGCTCCCGGACGGCAATGAACACTGAAGCTTTCTTT
CDR3: CASSSRTAMNTEAFF
D: .
V: TRBV5-1
J: TRBJ1-1
length: 15

DNA: TGTGCCAGCAGCCTGGACCCGCCTTCCAAGCAGTATTTT
CDR3: CASSLDPPSKQYF
D: .
V: TRBV5-5
J: TRBJ2-3
length: 13

DNA: TGTGCCAGCAGCCAAGATACGACTAGGGGACTAGCGGGGCTATCGGGCACCGGGGAGCTGTTTTTT
CDR3: CASSQDTTRGLAGLSGTGELFF
D: TRBD2
V: TRBV4-2
J: TRBJ2-2
length: 22

DNA: TGTGCCAGCAGCGTAGAGGCGAGCTCCTATAATTCACCCCTCCACTTT
CDR3: CASSVEASSYNSPLHF
D: .
V: TRBV9
J: TRBJ1-6
length: 16

DNA: TGCGCCAGCAGCTTACACTCGGTGGTCAGTCCCGGGGAGCTGTTTTTT
CDR3: CASSLHSVVSPGELFF
D: .
V: TRBV5-1
J: TRBJ2-2
length: 16

DNA: TGTGCCACCAGCAGAGCCGACAGGGGGGGGCGGGAAAAACTGTTTTTT
CDR3: CATSRADRGGREKLFF
D: TRBD1
V: TRBV15
J: TRBJ1-4
length: 16

DNA: TGTGCCAGTTGGACAGGGGGTGGAAGCAATCAGCCCCAGCATTTT
CDR3: CASWTGGGSNQPQHF
D: TRBD1
V: TRBV19
J: TRBJ1-5
length: 15

DNA: TGTGCCAGTAGAAACGGCAATCAGCCCCAGCATTTT
CDR3: CASRNGNQPQHF
D: .
V: TRBV19
J: TRBJ1-5
length: 12

DNA: TGTGCCAGCAGTCTACCGGGCATAGGGGAGACCCAGTACTTC
CDR3: CASSLPGIGETQYF
D: .
V: TRBV28
J: TRBJ2-5
length: 14

DNA: TGCAGCGTTGAGGGATTCGCCTACAATGAGCAGTTCTTC
CDR3: CSVEGFAYNEQFF
D: .
V: TRBV29-1
J: TRBJ2-1
length: 13